These T cell receptor beta chains were read from a single sample in a study of control samples from healthy donors and cancer patients. Assay: immunoSEQ multiplex PCR; the TCRdb copy retains only in-frame clones and omits some. The sample has around 100,000 clones; 92% are singletons. The material sequenced was blood. These receptors came from a human donor in good health. The donor label of this sample is uncertain. The CDR3 runs from the conserved cysteine through the conserved F or W. D genes are given only for firm matches. The size field is filled for only some rows; it gives once, few, many or a size class.

once,TRBJ1-6,TRBV27,.,CASSAQGRAPLHF,TGTGCCAGCAGTGCGCAGGGACGGGCACCCCTCCACTTT
.,TRBJ1-3,TRBV6-5,.,CASRADSGNTIYF,TGTGCCAGCCGGGCCGACTCTGGAAACACCATATATTTT
.,TRBJ2-1,TRBV2,.,CASSRDGNEQFF,TGTGCCAGCAGTCGTGACGGCAATGAGCAGTTCTTC
.,TRBJ2-5,TRBV7-9,TRBD1,CASSKPTGKQTQYF,TGTGCCAGCAGCAAACCGACAGGGAAACAGACCCAGTACTTC
.,TRBJ2-5,TRBV14,.,CASSQGIARQETQYF,TGTGCCAGCAGCCAAGGAATTGCCCGCCAAGAGACCCAGTACTTC
.,TRBJ1-2,TRBV24-1,.,CATSDFNRNYGYTF,TGTGCCACCAGTGATTTTAACAGAAACTATGGCTACACCTTC
.,TRBJ2-5,TRBV10-3,.,CAISESPGVVETQYF,TGTGCCATCAGTGAGTCTCCGGGGGTCGTGGAGACCCAGTACTTC
few,TRBJ1-5,TRBV6-2/TRBV6-3,TRBD1,CASSYFGTGNQPQHF,TGTGCCAGCAGCTACTTTGGGACAGGGAATCAGCCCCAGCATTTT
.,TRBJ2-5,TRBV6-5,.,CATTSGLSPYF,TGTGCCACTACCTCGGGGCTCTCTCCGTACTTC
.,TRBJ2-6,TRBV9,.,CASSVDADLSGANVLTF,TGTGCCAGCAGCGTAGATGCTGATCTCTCTGGGGCCAACGTCCTGACTTTC
.,TRBJ2-2,TRBV4-3,.,CASSLAHGYTGELFF,TGCGCCAGCAGCCTGGCCCATGGTTACACCGGGGAGCTGTTTTTT
.,TRBJ2-3,TRBV7-6,TRBD2,CASSRNPRSGRGVTDTQYF,TGTGCCAGCAGCCGCAACCCTCGGAGTGGGCGGGGGGTCACAGATACGCAGTATTTT
once,TRBJ1-1,TRBV14,.,CASSQRTGMNTEAFF,TGTGCCAGCAGCCAACGGACGGGAATGAACACTGAAGCTTTCTTT
.,TRBJ2-1,TRBV10-1,TRBD2,CASSELSGGDNEQFF,TGCGCCAGCAGTGAGTTGAGCGGGGGGGACAATGAGCAGTTCTTC
.,TRBJ1-1,TRBV10-3,.,CAISESGGGGTEAFF,TGTGCCATCAGTGAGTCGGGAGGGGGGGGCACTGAAGCTTTCTTT
.,TRBJ2-1,TRBV14,TRBD1,CASSVGQGLDEQFF,TGTGCCAGCAGCGTTGGACAGGGACTTGATGAGCAGTTCTTC
.,TRBJ1-1,TRBV4-1,.,CASSRDRPPGTEAFF,TGCGCCAGCAGCCGTGACAGGCCTCCGGGCACTGAAGCTTTCTTT